This T cell receptor (beta chain) was captured in a study of CD8+ T cells in alopecia areata. As the sequencing template, cDNA was produced by extracting RNA and reverse transcribing it. The protocol was immunoSEQ multiplex PCR, while the TCRdb copy is restricted to in-frame clones and leaves out a portion. Here the sample spans about 190,000 clones, about three fifths being singletons. Treatment given: oral pan-JAK inhibitor, 5-10 mg twice daily. This CDR3 region has 14 residues. Looked up from germline, CDR1 is SEHNR and CDR2 is FQNEAQ (reference sequence). Trimming took 6 bases from V and 1 from J; bases not matched to a gene: 4. Whole-study findings and limits: Tofacitinib produced a significant decrease in scalp clonality and in expanded CD8+ clones among the top 100.

As regards this clone: Its specificity is not known. Other DNA sequences of this sample code for an identical CDR3.

This chain connects TRBV7-9 to TRBJ2-7, with TRBD1 matching 9 bases. The sequence was collected from a human donor with alopecia areata. Material: CD4+ T cells sorted from blood, obtained at roughly week 49, from a patient treated with tofacitinib. In nucleotides, the CDR3 is TGTGCCAGCAGTCACGGGACAGGGTCCTACGAGCAGTACTTC. Its translation is CASSHGTGSYEQYF.